The present T cell receptor beta chain was sequenced within a study of CD8 T cells in Susac syndrome. Across the whole study: Within the sequenced group of Susac syndrome patients, more than 5 showed active disease and roughly 8 were in remission.

A few counts support this clonotype. Its antigen remains unknown. The germline CDR1 and CDR2 sequences are MNHEY and SVGEGT. This CDR3 has 13 residues. The ends were cut back, 2 bases at V and 9 bases at J, with 11 bases in the middle. RNA, at about 0.45 to 1 ug, was reverse transcribed with random hexamers. Via MiXCR, TCRdb re-called the immunoSEQ multiplex PCR reads, giving one row per CDR3 protein. The table records fewer than 90,000 distinct CDR3 sequences, approximately 95% of them present only once. The study's findings and limits: In total CD8+ repertoires, fewer than 20 Susac-specific public clones were found, and in CD8+ TEMRA repertoires, roughly five were found.

The gene calls are TRBV6-2 or TRBV6-3 and TRBJ2-1; D call uncertain. This clonotype was obtained from a human donor with Susac syndrome. The sequencing input was CD8+ T cells from PBMCs. The DNA of the CDR3 is TGTGCCAGCAGTTACGCCGCCTCCGTTGAGCAGTTCTTC. It translates to CASSYAASVEQFF.